A single sample is the source of the 17 T cell receptor beta chains below, sequenced in a study of cytomegalovirus exposure and HLA in healthy donors. TCRdb keeps only in-frame clones here, not all; method: immunoSEQ multiplex PCR. The sample yields about 190,000 clones, 86% seen once. The specimen sequenced was PBMCs. These TCRs come from a woman in her late teens or twenties in good health and CMV-seronegative.

A single count supports this clone. The J gene is TRBJ2-1, the V gene TRBV27; 8 bases fit TRBD1. Germline V lookup: CDR1 MNHEY, CDR2 SMNVEV (reference sequence). This CDR3 region has 14 residues. The trim removed 10 bases at V and 7 bases at J, leaving 12 bases unmatched. The CDR3 is CAIGAAGGRNEQFF. CDR3 nucleotides: TGTGCCATCGGAGCGGCAGGGGGCAGGAATGAGCAGTTCTTC.

V is TRBV2 and J is TRBJ1-1; 7 bases are shared with TRBD1. The V segment lost 6 bases and the J segment 6 bases; nucleotides outside the gene matches: 10. There are 14 residues in the CDR3. Germline assignment: CDR1 SNHLY and CDR2 FYNNEI. The CDR3 DNA follows: TGTGCCAGCAGGGGAACAGGGGAGAAGGCTGAAGCTTTCTTT. This codes for CASRGTGEKAEAFF.

This chain links TRBV19 with TRBJ1-5; no definite D call. This CDR3 is built from 13 residues. Germline-derived CDR1 and CDR2 are LNHDA and SQIVND (reference sequence). V lost 3 bases, J lost 4 bases, and 7 bases lay in between. The CDR3 DNA reads TGTGCCAGTAGTATCAACTTTAATCAGCCCCAGCATTTT. Translated: CASSINFNQPQHF.

The genes are TRBV27 and TRBJ2-1; D uncertain. This CDR3 contains 14 residues. The V gene lost 7 bases and the J gene lost 2 bases, with 12 bases spanning the gap. From germline, CDR1 is MNHEY and CDR2 SMNVEV (reference sequence). The CDR3: CASKVPGPYNEQFF. Here the CDR3 DNA reads TGTGCCAGCAAAGTCCCCGGTCCCTACAATGAGCAGTTCTTC.

The CDR3 sequence: CASSARTGYNEQFF. CDR3 sequence (DNA): TGTGCCAGCAGCGCCCGGACAGGCTACAATGAGCAGTTCTTC. The rearrangement uses TRBV9 and TRBJ2-1; TRBD1 matches at 7 bases. The CDR3 loop spans 14 amino acids. V gave up 3 bases and J gave up 3 bases; unmatched junction bases: 3. Germline V lookup: CDR1 SGDLS, CDR2 YYNGEE.

The chain employs TRBV9 and TRBJ2-7, with D tentatively TRBD2 (6 bases). Germline CDR1 reads SGDLS; CDR2 reads YYNGEE. V lost 2 bases to trimming and J lost 0 bases, with 9 bases between them. The CDR3 length is 14 residues. CDR3 amino acids: CASSVSSGSYEQYF. CDR3 coding DNA: TGTGCCAGCAGCGTCAGTAGCGGCTCCTACGAGCAGTACTTC.

In this sample, this clone turned up a few times. This chain uses TRBV19 with TRBJ1-5, with 9 bases fitting TRBD1. The V and J ends lost 8 bases and 3 bases, in that order; junction bases with no gene match: 5. The CDR3 length is 14 residues. CDR1 LNHDA and CDR2 SQIVND come from the germline V gene (reference sequence). In DNA form, the CDR3 reads TGTGCCAGTGGAGGGACAGGGAACAATCAGCCCCAGCATTTT. It encodes CASGGTGNNQPQHF. Full variable domain (outside the CDR3, taken from reference TRBV19 and TRBJ1-5): DGGITQSPKYLFRKEGQNVTLSCEQNLNHDAMYWYRQDPGQGLRLIYYSQIVNDFQKGDIAEGYSVSREKKESFPLTVTSAQKNPTAFYLCASGGTGNNQPQHFGDGTRLSIL.

This clone has only one observation. V gene TRBV4-1 combines with J gene TRBJ1-5; D is ambiguous. Germline V gene lookup returns CDR1 MGHRA and CDR2 YSYEKL. Trimming took 3 bases from V and 5 from J, leaving 11 bases between them. The CDR3 has 14 amino acids. The CDR3 nucleotides are TGCGCCAGCAGCCAGATACTGGTCGATCAGCCCCAGCATTTT. This sequence encodes CASSQILVDQPQHF.

The chain is built from TRBV7-9 and TRBJ1-5; 8 bases map to TRBD1. Germline V gene lookup returns CDR1 SEHNR and CDR2 FQNEAQ (reference sequence). The CDR3 length is 17 residues. V shed 5 bases, J shed 2 bases, and the junction held 11 bases outside the gene matches. In nucleotides, the CDR3 is TGTGCCAGCAGCCCCGTGGCAGGGGGCTTCGGCAATCAGCCCCAGCATTTT. Translating it yields CASSPVAGGFGNQPQHF.

This chain connects TRBV4-1 to TRBJ2-5, with a possible D match to TRBD1 (5 bases). The V gene lost 3 bases and the J gene lost 0 bases, with 14 bases spanning the gap. The CDR3 loop spans 16 amino acids. CDR1 is MGHRA and CDR2 is YSYEKL in the germline V gene. The CDR3 here is CASSQSTGPNQETQYF. The CDR3 DNA reads TGCGCCAGCAGCCAGAGCACAGGACCAAACCAAGAGACCCAGTACTTC.

This chain uses TRBV2 with TRBJ2-3; D uncertain. CDR1 is SNHLY and CDR2 is FYNNEI in the germline V gene. The germline V and J ends were trimmed by 0 bases and 7 bases, with 5 bases remaining between them. This CDR3 comprises 12 residues. In DNA form, the CDR3 reads TGTGCCAGCAGTGAAGCAGAGAATACGCAGTATTTT. Translation gives CASSEAENTQYF.

The rearrangement joins TRBV12-5 to TRBJ1-2; TRBD1 matches 7 bases. The CDR3 consists of 13 residues. Trimming cost V 1 base and J 8 bases; bases outside gene matches: 4. Germline CDR1 LGHNT, CDR2 FRNRAP. The chain's CDR3 is CASGLDRGTGYTF. The CDR3 DNA is TGTGCTAGTGGTTTGGACAGGGGTACGGGCTACACCTTC.

A single count supports this clone. The V gene is TRBV11-3, the J gene TRBJ2-1, with 7 bases aligning to TRBD2. The V and J ends lost 4 bases and 3 bases, in that order; junction bases with no gene match: 9. Germline assignment: CDR1 SGHNT and CDR2 YENEEA. The CDR3 consists of 16 residues. The CDR3 nucleotides are TGTGCCAGCAGCTCCGCCGGGACTACGCTCTACAATGAGCAGTTCTTC. It is translated as CASSSAGTTLYNEQFF.

The genes are TRBV4-2 and TRBJ1-1; D call uncertain. The length of the CDR3 is 19 residues. Germline assignment: CDR1 LGHNA and CDR2 YNFKEQ. Deletions cut 0 bases from V and 0 bases from J, with 20 bases between. CDR3 amino acids: CASSQDMGGGVSMNTEAFF. The CDR3 bases are TGTGCCAGCAGCCAAGATATGGGAGGAGGAGTGAGCATGAACACTGAAGCTTTCTTT.

This clone was recorded once. The chain has TRBV27 and TRBJ2-5, with 7 bases lining up with TRBD1. Germline CDR1 and CDR2: MNHEY and SMNVEV (reference sequence). This CDR3 is built from 13 residues. The J segment lost 1 base and the V segment lost 6 bases, leaving 2 bases of the junction unmatched. CDR3 residues: CASRGTAQETQYF. In DNA, the CDR3 is TGTGCCAGCAGGGGGACAGCCCAAGAGACCCAGTACTTC.

The chain joins TRBV27 to TRBJ1-3; possible D gene TRBD1, 6 bases. Germline lookup yields CDR1 MNHEY and CDR2 SMNVEV (reference sequence). The CDR3 runs 15 residues. The V and J ends lost 6 bases and 2 bases respectively, with 14 bases between them. The CDR3 region is CASSPQGLPGNTIYF. CDR3 bases: TGTGCCAGCAGCCCCCAGGGGCTACCTGGAAACACCATATATTTT.

The V and J genes are TRBV30 and TRBJ2-7, with a possible D match to TRBD2 (5 bases). CDR1 is GTSNPN and CDR2 is SVGIG in the germline V gene (reference sequence). The CDR3 runs to 13 residues. V dropped 4 bases and J dropped 6 bases, with 16 bases sitting between them. The CDR3 protein is CAWNRRTEGEQYF. The CDR3, as DNA: TGTGCCTGGAACCGTCGCACAGAGGGCGAGCAGTACTTC. Complete variable domain (other parts from reference TRBV30 and TRBJ2-7): SQTIHQWPATLVQPVGSPLSLECTVEGTSNPNLYWYRQAAGRGLQLLFYSVGIGQISSEVPQNLSASRPQDRQFILSSKKLLLSDSGFYLCAWNRRTEGEQYFGPGTRLTVT.